This entry features one T cell receptor beta chain sequence. CDR1 is MRHNA, CDR2 SNTAGT, per germline. This CDR3 is 10 amino acids long. This sample was included in a study of cytomegalovirus exposure and HLA in healthy donors. Primers: 60 Vbeta forward and 13 Jbeta reverse. Data came from immunoSEQ multiplex PCR; TCRdb stores just in-frame clones and leaves some out. In the table there are approximately 160,000 clones, around 83% of which are singletons. The chain has TRBV6-4 and TRBJ2-3; D remains ambiguous. The sample consisted of PBMCs. The sequence was obtained from a middle-aged man in good health and CMV-seropositive. CDR3 DNA sequence: TGTCGAGGCCCCGCAGATACGCAGTATTTT. It codes for CRGPADTQYF.